This T cell receptor (beta chain) appears in the sequencing data of a study of cytomegalovirus exposure and HLA in healthy donors. This clone has more than one count but fewer than ten. Vbeta (60) and Jbeta (13) primers were used in the PCR. This table comes from immunoSEQ multiplex PCR, and its TCRdb copy is limited to in-frame clones, with some not included. The sample yields tens of thousands of clones, around 79% seen once. The germline V gene encodes CDR1 SGDLS and CDR2 YYNGEE. The CDR3 runs to 15 residues. Unmatched junction bases numbered 8, after V lost 0 bases and J lost 7 bases. The chain joins TRBV9 to TRBJ2-7, with 9 nucleotides matching TRBD2. This TCR was recovered from a man in his forties or fifties in good health and CMV-seronegative. Sequenced input: PBMCs. In nucleotides, the CDR3 is TGTGCCAGCAGCGTAGGACTAGCGGCCTTTGGGGAGCAGTACTTC. Its translation: CASSVGLAAFGEQYF.